This is a list of T cell receptor beta chains from one sample in a study of cytomegalovirus exposure and HLA in healthy donors. The repertoire was sequenced with immunoSEQ multiplex PCR; TCRdb's copy has only in-frame clones and lacks some. This table has a few hundred thousand clones, 90% appearing once. The sequencing input was PBMCs. The receptors here all came from a woman aged 18 to 35 in good health and CMV-seronegative. Each CDR3 is given with its conserved first and last residue. Fields, in order: CDR3 length, D gene, V gene, clone size, J gene, CDR3 protein, CDR3 DNA. A D gene is named only where the DNA matches it firmly. Size tells how often a clone was seen (once, few, many) or the class of an expanded clone, and some rows leave it out.

15	TRBD2	TRBV5-4	.	TRBJ2-3	CASSLAGGSTDTQYF	TGTGCCAGCAGCTTAGCGGGGGGGTCCACAGATACGCAGTATTTT
15	TRBD1	TRBV28	.	TRBJ1-4	CASRPWDRGVEKLFF	TGTGCCAGCAGGCCCTGGGACAGGGGCGTTGAAAAACTGTTTTTT
16	.	TRBV6-1	.	TRBJ2-6	CASSEVPGVGANVLTF	TGTGCCAGCAGTGAAGTCCCCGGGGTCGGGGCCAACGTCCTGACTTTC
13	TRBD1	TRBV19	.	TRBJ1-1	CASLRDRGPEAFF	TGTGCCAGTCTAAGGGACAGGGGGCCTGAAGCTTTCTTT
15	.	TRBV11-2	.	TRBJ1-1	CASSPFLDKNTEAFF	TGTGCCAGCAGCCCATTTTTGGACAAGAACACTGAAGCTTTCTTT
14	TRBD2	TRBV27	.	TRBJ2-3	CASSLFGGGDTQYF	TGTGCCAGCAGTTTATTCGGCGGGGGGGATACGCAGTATTTT
13	TRBD1	TRBV5-1	few	TRBJ1-1	CASSSTGDRGAFF	TGCGCCAGCAGCTCGACAGGGGATAGGGGAGCTTTCTTT
9	.	TRBV10-1	.	TRBJ2-5	CANRGTQYF	TGCGCCAATCGGGGGACCCAGTACTTC
15	TRBD2	TRBV28	.	TRBJ2-5	CASSWTGGGQETQYF	TGTGCCAGCAGTTGGACCGGCGGGGGCCAAGAGACCCAGTACTTC
14	TRBD1	TRBV6-5	.	TRBJ2-7	CASSRQGSSYEQYF	TGTGCCAGCAGCCGACAGGGTAGCTCCTACGAGCAGTACTTC
16	TRBD1	TRBV19	.	TRBJ2-1	CASSIAGTGYVNEQFF	TGTGCCAGTAGTATAGCCGGGACAGGGTATGTCAATGAGCAGTTCTTC
18	.	TRBV21-1	.	TRBJ1-2	CASSSHRGQPQLNYGYTF	TGTGCCAGCAGCAGCCATAGGGGACAGCCCCAATTGAATTATGGCTACACCTTC
13	TRBD1	TRBV27	.	TRBJ2-7	CASSPGQGYEQYF	TGTGCCAGCAGTCCTGGACAGGGCTACGAGCAGTACTTC
16	TRBD1	TRBV6-5	.	TRBJ2-2	CASSYSMGQLTGELFF	TGTGCCAGCAGTTACTCGATGGGACAGCTAACCGGGGAGCTGTTTTTT
15	TRBD1	TRBV28	.	TRBJ2-2	CASSLTGGNTGELFF	TGTGCCAGCAGTTTGACAGGGGGAAACACCGGGGAGCTGTTTTTT
16	.	TRBV4-2	.	TRBJ1-1	CASSPRRGAANTEAFF	TGTGCCAGCAGCCCACGCCGGGGGGCTGCGAACACTGAAGCTTTCTTT
15	.	TRBV5-1	.	TRBJ1-5	CASSLDGEGNQPQHF	TGCGCCAGCAGCTTGGATGGGGAGGGCAATCAGCCCCAGCATTTT
15	.	TRBV27	.	TRBJ2-2	CASSFWTANTGELFF	TGTGCCAGCAGTTTCTGGACAGCTAACACCGGGGAGCTGTTTTTT
13	.	TRBV7-6	.	TRBJ1-2	CASSLGGNYGYTF	TGTGCCAGCAGCTTAGGCGGCAACTATGGCTACACCTTC
14	.	TRBV10-2	.	TRBJ1-1	CASSVGTKNTEAFF	TGCGCCAGCAGTGTTGGGACAAAGAACACTGAAGCTTTCTTT
16	.	TRBV10-3	.	TRBJ2-3	CAISESVAVESDTQYF	TGTGCCATCAGTGAGTCTGTAGCGGTGGAATCAGATACGCAGTATTTT
12	.	TRBV6-1	.	TRBJ2-7	CASGDTDYEQYF	TGTGCCAGCGGGGACACGGACTACGAGCAGTACTTC
14	.	TRBV15	.	TRBJ2-1	CATKDGSSYNEQFF	TGTGCCACCAAGGACGGGAGCTCCTACAATGAGCAGTTCTTC
14	.	TRBV4-1	.	TRBJ1-1	CASKDSGSLTEAFF	TGCGCCAGTAAAGACAGTGGGTCTCTCACTGAAGCTTTCTTT
14	.	TRBV28	.	TRBJ1-3	CASSFRGSGNTIYF	TGTGCCAGCAGTTTCAGGGGCTCAGGAAACACCATATATTTT
14	TRBD2	TRBV6-5	.	TRBJ2-7	CASSYDGGAYEQYF	TGTGCCAGCAGTTACGATGGGGGGGCCTACGAGCAGTACTTC
16	.	TRBV29-1	once	TRBJ2-1	CSVEDRHLASSNEQFF	TGCAGCGTTGAAGATCGACACCTAGCTTCTTCTAATGAGCAGTTCTTC
15	TRBD1	TRBV4-1	.	TRBJ1-2	CASSQPGQGNYGYTF	TGCGCCAGCAGCCAACCGGGACAGGGGAACTATGGCTACACCTTC
16	.	TRBV5-6	once	TRBJ1-6	CASSLQGSSYNSPLHF	TGTGCCAGCAGCTTACAGGGAAGCTCCTATAATTCACCCCTCCACTTT
15	.	TRBV18	.	TRBJ1-4	CASSPPLPRGEKLFF	TGTGCCAGCTCACCACCGTTACCAAGGGGAGAAAAACTGTTTTTT
16	TRBD2	TRBV15	.	TRBJ2-1	CATSRDARLAVYEQFF	TGTGCCACCAGCAGAGATGCGAGACTAGCGGTCTATGAGCAGTTCTTC
13	.	TRBV2	.	TRBJ1-4	CASNDRINEKLFF	TGTGCCAGCAACGACAGGATTAATGAAAAACTGTTTTTT
14	.	TRBV7-3	.	TRBJ2-3	CASSYQGGADTQYF	TGTGCCAGCAGCTACCAGGGAGGTGCAGATACGCAGTATTTT
15	TRBD1	TRBV28	.	TRBJ2-1	CASRRQGPSYNEQFF	TGTGCCAGCAGGCGACAGGGGCCTTCCTACAATGAGCAGTTCTTC
16	TRBD1	TRBV7-8	.	TRBJ1-1	CASSLDGQGVNTEAFF	TGTGCCAGCAGCTTAGATGGGCAGGGGGTGAACACTGAAGCTTTCTTT
15	TRBD1	TRBV2	.	TRBJ1-5	CASREQGANHQPQHF	TGTGCCAGCAGAGAGCAGGGGGCGAACCATCAGCCCCAGCATTTT
15	.	TRBV11-2	once	TRBJ1-5	CASSFEGFSNQPQHF	TGTGCCAGCAGCTTCGAGGGATTTAGCAATCAGCCCCAGCATTTT
15	.	TRBV4-2	.	TRBJ1-6	CASSQDRTVGSPLHF	TGTGCCAGCAGCCAAGATCGGACAGTTGGTTCACCCCTCCACTTT
17	.	TRBV27	.	TRBJ1-4	CASRALEGRATNEKLFF	TGTGCCAGCAGAGCATTGGAGGGCCGTGCAACTAATGAAAAACTGTTTTTT
13	.	TRBV5-1	.	TRBJ2-7	CASTTEYSYEQYF	TGCGCCAGCACTACAGAGTACTCCTACGAGCAGTACTTC
13	.	TRBV19	.	TRBJ2-3	CASRGGSTDTQYF	TGTGCCAGTAGAGGCGGTAGCACAGATACGCAGTATTTT
15	.	TRBV6-1	.	TRBJ2-5	CASSEAPKYQETQYF	TGTGCCAGCAGTGAAGCCCCCAAATACCAAGAGACCCAGTACTTC
15	.	TRBV5-1	once	TRBJ1-3	CASSLAGEGGNTIYF	TGCGCCAGCAGCTTGGCGGGGGAAGGTGGAAACACCATATATTTT
16	TRBD2	TRBV5-5	.	TRBJ2-5	CASSLEVAGGTETQYF	TGTGCCAGCAGCTTGGAGGTAGCGGGGGGGACAGAGACCCAGTACTTC
13	.	TRBV7-9	.	TRBJ2-1	CASSRTLGHVGFF	TGTGCCAGCAGCCGTACCCTAGGTCACGTCGGGTTCTTC
14	TRBD1	TRBV19	.	TRBJ2-2	CASTGQGYTGELFF	TGTGCCAGTACGGGACAGGGGTACACCGGGGAGCTGTTTTTT
12	.	TRBV29-1	.	TRBJ1-2	CSVEQGTQGYTF	TGCAGCGTTGAACAGGGGACCCAGGGCTACACCTTC
14	TRBD1	TRBV19	.	TRBJ2-7	CASSMVRGLYEQYF	TGTGCCAGTAGTATGGTGAGGGGGCTCTACGAGCAGTACTTC
15	TRBD1	TRBV11-2	once	TRBJ2-7	CASSRRSGQGVEQYF	TGTGCCAGCAGCCGAAGATCTGGACAGGGGGTCGAGCAGTACTTC
17	TRBD2	TRBV9	.	TRBJ2-3	CASSVSGGPTLTDTQYF	TGTGCCAGCAGCGTTAGCGGGGGGCCAACCCTCACAGATACGCAGTATTTT
17	TRBD1	TRBV5-1	.	TRBJ2-2	CASSLVGQGASTGELFF	TGCGCCAGCAGCTTGGTAGGACAGGGGGCTTCCACCGGGGAGCTGTTTTTT
15	.	TRBV7-2	.	TRBJ2-2	CASSFTAANTGELFF	TGTGCCAGCAGCTTTACAGCGGCGAACACCGGGGAGCTGTTTTTT
15	TRBD2	TRBV6-5	.	TRBJ2-2	CASRLAGGRTGELFF	TGTGCCAGCAGACTAGCGGGGGGGCGGACCGGGGAGCTGTTTTTT
16	.	TRBV6-5	.	TRBJ2-2	CASSYNGPPNTGELFF	TGTGCCAGCAGTTACAATGGGCCTCCGAACACCGGGGAGCTGTTTTTT